The clone carrying this TCR beta chain was counted only a few times. Other DNA sequences from this sample encode an identical CDR3 as well. The data were taken from a study of OX40 agonist ivuxolimab in advanced cancers. About the study: Patients received ivuxolimab, an agonistic anti-OX40 (CD134) antibody. At doses from 0.01 to 10 mg/kg, patients were given intravenous ivuxolimab every 2 weeks. Checkpoint inhibitors had been given previously to over 30% of patients.

Sequenced by immunoSEQ multiplex PCR; TCRdb stores in-frame clones only, minus some. The table has roughly 75,000 clones, 86% seen once; the top ten hold 6.5%. The ends were cut back, 3 bases at V and 0 bases at J, with 9 bases in the middle. The CDR3 totals 14 residues. Germline-derived CDR1 and CDR2 are SEHNR and FQNEAQ (reference sequence). This TCR derives from an adult with an advanced solid tumor such as melanoma, head and neck, liver or kidney cancer. This chain connects TRBV7-9 to TRBJ2-7; perhaps TRBD2 as D (6 bases). This material consisted of CD4+ or CD8+ T cells sorted from blood, taken in a trial of the OX40 agonist ivuxolimab. CDR3 bases: TGTGCCAGCAGCTTGAGCGGGTCCTCCTACGAGCAGTACTTC. This encodes CASSLSGSSYEQYF.